These 16 T cell receptor beta chains share one sample of origin, sequenced in a study of OX40 agonist ivuxolimab in advanced cancers. The table came from immunoSEQ multiplex PCR; TCRdb's copy has only in-frame clones and leaves some out. This sample has roughly 64,000 clones, with less than 95% found just once. The specimen comprised CD4+ or CD8+ T cells sorted from blood, sampled in a trial of the OX40 agonist ivuxolimab. The receptors originated from an adult with an advanced solid tumor such as melanoma, head and neck, liver or kidney cancer.

The chain links TRBV6-5 to TRBJ1-5; D possibly corresponds to TRBD1 (5 bases). V lost 2 bases and J lost 2, with 13 bases in between. Germline V lookup: CDR1 MNHEY, CDR2 SVGAGI. The CDR3 covers 16 residues. The CDR3 nucleotides read TGTGCCAGCAGTTACGCAGTAAGGGGCCGCAATCAGCCCCAGCATTTT. Its translation is CASSYAVRGRNQPQHF.

The chain combines TRBV14 with TRBJ1-4, with D unresolved. Trimming stripped 4 bases from V and 5 bases from J, with 8 bases between. This CDR3 comprises 13 residues. Germline V gives CDR1 SGHDN, CDR2 FVKESK. CDR3 region: CASSPQMNEKLFF. CDR3 coding DNA: TGTGCCAGCAGCCCACAGATGAATGAAAAACTGTTTTTT. The variable domain in full, completed from reference TRBV14 and TRBJ1-4, reads EAGVTQFPSHSVIEKGQTVTLRCDPISGHDNLYWYRRVMGKEIKFLLHFVKESKQDESGMPNNRFLAERTGGTYSTLKVQPAELEDSGVYFCASSPQMNEKLFFGSGTQLSVL.

The rearrangement uses TRBV6-6 and TRBJ2-5; possibly TRBD2 for D (5 bases). V shed 1 base and J shed 5 bases, with 11 bases lying between them. The CDR3 length is 14 residues. CDR1 and CDR2 from the germline V gene are MNHNY and SVGAGI (reference sequence). In DNA, the CDR3 is TGTGCCAGCAGTTACTTGTTTAGAGGGGAGACCCAGTACTTC. Translated, it gives CASSYLFRGETQYF.

V usage is TRBV5-6 and J usage is TRBJ1-2; 9 bases are a match to TRBD1. The CDR3 loop spans 15 amino acids. V was clipped by 2 bases and J by 2 bases; unmatched bases: 4. Germline V gene data show CDR1 as SGHDT and CDR2 as YYEEEE. The CDR3 protein is CASSFRDRENYGYTF. CDR3 sequence (DNA): TGTGCCAGCAGCTTCCGGGACAGGGAGAACTATGGCTACACCTTC.

The rearrangement links TRBV2 to TRBJ2-7; TRBD1 agrees at 10 bases. Trimming removed 5 bases from V and 5 bases from J; junction bases left unmatched: 6. Germline V gives CDR1 SNHLY, CDR2 FYNNEI. This CDR3 has 14 residues. The CDR3 DNA follows: TGTGCCAGCAGTCCGGGACAGGGGTTCAACGAGCAGTACTTC. Translation gives CASSPGQGFNEQYF.

The gene calls are TRBV6-5 and TRBJ2-7, with 7 bases that match TRBD1. The CDR3 is 13 amino acids. Germline trimming cut 2 bases from V and 8 bases from J; bases unmatched to any gene: 6. The germline V gene has CDR1 MNHEY and CDR2 SVGAGI. As DNA, the CDR3 is TGTGCCAGCAGTTACCCCGGACAGGCCAAGCAGTACTTC. Translated, it gives CASSYPGQAKQYF.

V gene TRBV5-4 combines with J gene TRBJ1-5; weak D call: TRBD1 (6 bases). The germline V and J ends were trimmed by 4 bases and 0 bases, with 8 bases remaining between them. The CDR3 is made up of 14 amino acids. Germline CDR1 is SGHNT and CDR2 is YYREEE (reference sequence). For the CDR3, the DNA is TGTGCCAGCAGCCTGACAGGTAGCAATCAGCCCCAGCATTTT. Protein product: CASSLTGSNQPQHF.

This chain uses TRBV4-1 with TRBJ1-3; the D is unclear. Deletions cut 0 bases from V and 0 bases from J, with 9 bases between. CDR1 MGHRA and CDR2 YSYEKL come from the germline V gene. This CDR3 has 16 amino acids. As DNA, the CDR3 is TGCGCCAGCAGCCAAGACCCACTGGTCTCTGGAAACACCATATATTTT. Protein sequence: CASSQDPLVSGNTIYF.

The rearrangement uses TRBV9 and TRBJ2-7; 9 nucleotides agree with TRBD2. Germline loops: CDR1 SGDLS, CDR2 YYNGEE. This CDR3 comprises 13 residues. J gave up 8 bases and V 5 bases, and 8 bases lay outside the gene matches. The CDR3 DNA is TGTGCCAGCAGTATAGCGGGAGATGGGCAGCAGTACTTC. This codes for CASSIAGDGQQYF. Supplemented by reference TRBV9 and TRBJ2-7, the full variable domain reads DSGVTQTPKHLITATGQRVTLRCSPRSGDLSVYWYQQSLDQGLQFLIQYYNGEERAKGNILERFSAQQFPDLHSELNLSSLELGDSALYFCASSIAGDGQQYFGPGTRLTVT.

V gene TRBV5-1 combines with J gene TRBJ2-5; possible D gene TRBD2, 5 bases. Germline lookup yields CDR1 SGHRS and CDR2 YFSETQ. This CDR3 is built from 14 residues. V was trimmed by 2 bases and J by 2 bases, leaving 10 bases between them. The CDR3 region has the DNA TGCGCCAGCAGCTTTTCCGGGGATCAAGAGACCCAGTACTTC. Its translation is CASSFSGDQETQYF.

CDR3 loop: CASRLQSQYF. The CDR3 bases are TGTGCCAGCAGGCTCCAGTCCCAGTACTTC. The V call is TRBV6-1, the J call TRBJ2-5; D not resolved. V lost 6 bases and J 9 bases, leaving 8 bases between the germline ends. The germline CDR1 and CDR2 sequences are MNHNS and SASEGT. CDR3 size: 10 residues.

CDR3 region: CASSPSGRSDTQYF. The CDR3 nucleotides read TGTGCCAGTAGCCCTAGCGGGAGATCCGATACGCAGTATTTT. V is TRBV19 and J is TRBJ2-3, with 10 bases lining up with TRBD2. Per germline, CDR1 LNHDA and CDR2 SQIVND (reference sequence). V shed 6 bases, J shed 6 bases, and the junction held 6 bases outside the gene matches. The CDR3 loop spans 14 amino acids.

The V call is TRBV18, the J call TRBJ1-5, with no clear D. Trimming removed 8 bases from V and 0 bases from J, with 14 bases in between. Germline V lookup: CDR1 KGHSH, CDR2 LQKENI. The CDR3 covers 15 residues. This CDR3 reads CASAREAYSNQPQHF. CDR3 nucleotides: TGTGCCAGCGCTCGAGAGGCTTATAGCAATCAGCCCCAGCATTTT.

This chain connects TRBV5-1 to TRBJ2-1; D might be TRBD2 (6 bases). The CDR3 is 13 amino acids. Germline loops: CDR1 SGHRS, CDR2 YFSETQ. The V end lost 1 base, the J end lost 5 bases, and 7 bases lay between the germline ends. The CDR3 nucleotides are TGCGCCAGCAGCTTGATAGCGGACAATGAGCAGTTCTTC. Amino acid sequence: CASSLIADNEQFF.

The chain combines TRBV28 with TRBJ1-2; D unresolved. V was trimmed by 6 bases and J by 9 bases, leaving 14 bases between them. This CDR3 comprises 12 residues. Looked up from germline, CDR1 is MDHEN and CDR2 is SYDVKM. Here the CDR3 reads CASRYPDISYTF. CDR3 coding DNA: TGTGCCAGCAGGTACCCGGATATCAGCTACACCTTC.

The genes are TRBV7-8 and TRBJ2-7; D might be TRBD1 (6 bases). The germline CDR1 and CDR2 sequences are SGHVS and FQNEAQ. The CDR3 has 15 residues. Trimming shortened V by 0 bases and J by 7 bases, and 16 bases separated the two germline ends. CDR3 protein: CASSLAWAGAGEQYF. The CDR3, as DNA: TGTGCCAGCAGCTTAGCGTGGGCAGGGGCGGGTGAGCAGTACTTC.